This entry lists 16 T cell receptor beta chains sequenced from one sample in a study of blood T cell repertoires in COVID-19. Only in-frame clones appear in the TCRdb table, and some are missing; sequencing was by immunoSEQ multiplex PCR. This sample carries 250,000 to 300,000 clones, just under 90% of them seen once, and the ten largest clones take 1.9%. Sequencing was performed on PBMCs or T cells enriched from blood (not recorded which). These receptors all come from a woman aged 60-75 years who had recovered from COVID-19.

CDR3 coding DNA: TGTGCCAGCAGCCCGGACAGGGGTAGGTACGAGCAGTACTTC. Residues: CASSPDRGRYEQYF. This chain links TRBV5-6 with TRBJ2-7, with TRBD1 matching 9 bases. The CDR3 covers 14 residues. The V gene end was trimmed by 4 bases and the J gene end by 4 bases; junction bases not matched to a gene: 6. Per germline, CDR1 SGHDT and CDR2 YYEEEE.

J is TRBJ1-1 and V is TRBV18; the D gene is possibly TRBD1 (5 bases). CDR3 length: 16 residues. The germline CDR1 and CDR2 sequences are KGHSH and LQKENI. Trimming cost V 5 bases and J 1 base, with 17 bases left between them. Here the CDR3 DNA reads TGTGCCAGCTCAACCAGGGCCCTAGGCACGAACACTGAAGCTTTCTTT. This gives the protein CASSTRALGTNTEAFF.

The chain links TRBV3-1 (or the pseudogene TRBV3-2) to TRBJ1-3, with unresolved D. The germline V gene encodes CDR1 LGHDT and CDR2 YNNKEL (reference sequence). V lost 1 base to trimming and J lost 0 bases, with 7 bases between them. The CDR3 covers 15 residues. CDR3: CASSQVSYSGNTIYF. The CDR3 DNA follows: TGTGCCAGCAGCCAAGTTTCGTACTCTGGAAACACCATATATTTT.

V usage is TRBV24-1 and J usage is TRBJ1-4; perhaps TRBD1 as D (5 bases). Germline CDR1 and CDR2: KGHDR and SFDVKD. The CDR3 is made up of 15 amino acids. V lost 9 bases to trimming and J lost 7 bases, with 20 bases between them. The CDR3 loop reads CATGTMWGRVEKLFF. The CDR3 region has the DNA TGTGCCACCGGAACCATGTGGGGCCGCGTTGAAAAACTGTTTTTT.

The chain couples TRBV7-9 to TRBJ2-1, with 7 bases matching TRBD2. The CDR3 consists of 15 residues. CDR1 is SEHNR and CDR2 is FQNEAQ in the germline V gene (reference sequence). With 5 bases clipped from V and 2 bases from J, the junction kept 6 bases outside the gene matches. For the CDR3, the DNA is TGTGCCAGCAGCCGAATAGCGGGCACCTACAATGAGCAGTTCTTC. Translating it yields CASSRIAGTYNEQFF.

The J gene is TRBJ1-1, the V gene TRBV7-8; 9 nucleotides match TRBD1. The V gene's germline CDR1 is SGHVS and CDR2 FQNEAQ. The CDR3 is 14 amino acids. V lost 1 base, J lost 3 bases, and 0 bases stayed unmatched. The CDR3 sequence is CASSLGQGDTEAFF. The CDR3 bases are TGTGCCAGCAGCTTAGGACAGGGGGACACTGAAGCTTTCTTT.

The V call is TRBV30, the J call TRBJ1-4, with a tentative D call TRBD1 (6 bases). The CDR3 is 12 amino acids. The germline V and J ends were trimmed by 5 bases and 5 bases, with 9 bases remaining between them. From germline, CDR1 is GTSNPN and CDR2 SVGIG (reference sequence). The CDR3 nucleotides read TGTGCCTGGGGGGGACAAAATGAAAAACTGTTTTTT. Its protein is CAWGGQNEKLFF.

This chain joins TRBV3-1 (or the pseudogene TRBV3-2) and TRBJ1-6, with 8 positions matching TRBD1. CDR3 size: 14 residues. Germline CDR1 LGHDT, CDR2 YNNKEL (reference sequence). The V gene end was trimmed by 4 bases and the J gene end by 10 bases; junction bases not matched to a gene: 6. The CDR3 DNA follows: TGTGCCAGCAGCCCAGACAGGGGTGGGTCACCCCTCCACTTT. Its protein product is CASSPDRGGSPLHF.

This clone has just one count. The chain recombines TRBV25-1 with TRBJ2-1; possible D gene TRBD1, 5 bases. CDR3 size: 12 residues. Germline V gives CDR1 MGHDK, CDR2 SYGVNS. V was pared by 5 bases and J by 8 bases, with 10 bases between. CDR3 protein: CASSPWGDEQFF. The DNA of the CDR3 is TGTGCCAGCAGTCCGTGGGGCGATGAGCAGTTCTTC.

The chain joins TRBV12-3 or TRBV12-4 to TRBJ2-5, with D perhaps TRBD1 (6 bases). This CDR3 comprises 13 residues. V gave up 8 bases and J gave up 6 bases, with 16 bases separating them. Here the CDR3 DNA reads TGTGCCAGCTGGAGCGACAGGTTTAAGACCCAGTACTTC. Translated: CASWSDRFKTQYF.

Points on this clone: Other DNA sequences in this specimen translate into the identical CDR3. The chain joins TRBV28 to TRBJ2-3; maybe TRBD1 (6 bases). The CDR3 totals 13 residues. Trimming took 2 bases from V and 6 from J, leaving 9 bases between them. Germline-derived CDR1 and CDR2 are MDHEN and SYDVKM. This CDR3 reads CASSLSQGDTQYF. DNA of the CDR3: TGTGCCAGCAGTTTAAGTCAGGGGGATACGCAGTATTTT. The entire variable domain, with the rest obtained from reference TRBV28 and TRBJ2-3, is as follows: DVKVTQSSRYLVKRTGEKVFLECVQDMDHENMFWYRQDPGLGLRLIYFSYDVKMKEKGDIPEGYSVSREKKERFSLILESASTNQTSMYLCASSLSQGDTQYFGPGTRLTVL.

This chain connects TRBV3-1 (or the pseudogene TRBV3-2) to TRBJ2-3; D perhaps matches TRBD2 (6 bases). The CDR3 is 13 amino acids. Trimming shortened V by 6 bases and J by 2 bases, and 9 bases separated the two germline ends. CDR1 and CDR2 from the germline V gene are LGHDT and YNNKEL (reference sequence). CDR3 residues: CASRDYPTDTQYF. CDR3 coding DNA: TGTGCCAGCAGGGACTATCCCACAGATACGCAGTATTTT.

In regard to this clone: Other DNA sequences within the sample encode an identical CDR3. The V gene is TRBV3-1 (or the pseudogene TRBV3-2), the J gene TRBJ1-3; no clear D. Per the germline V gene, CDR1 is LGHDT and CDR2 is YNNKEL (reference sequence). With 0 bases removed from V and 0 bases from J, the gap between germline ends came to 3 bases. This CDR3 comprises 14 residues. The CDR3 sequence: CASSQESSGNTIYF. Written as DNA, the CDR3 is TGTGCCAGCAGCCAAGAGAGCTCTGGAAACACCATATATTTT.

This sequence joins TRBV7-3 and TRBJ2-3; TRBD2 matches at 7 bases. CDR1 and CDR2 from the germline V gene are SGHTA and FQGTGA. Unmatched junction bases numbered 10, after V lost 2 bases and J lost 2 bases. The CDR3 loop spans 17 amino acids. The DNA of the CDR3 is TGTGCCAGCAGCTTAGCGCCGGTGGGAGGGCTCACAGATACGCAGTATTTT. It codes for CASSLAPVGGLTDTQYF.

The chain carries TRBV7-2 and TRBJ1-5; D might be TRBD1 (6 bases). V was trimmed by 1 base and J by 5 bases, leaving 6 bases between them. CDR3 length: 13 amino acids. From germline, CDR1 is SGHTA and CDR2 FQGNSA. The CDR3, as DNA: TGTGCCAGCAGCTTAGACAGGGATCAGCCCCAGCATTTT. This encodes CASSLDRDQPQHF.

The chain links TRBV30 to TRBJ2-5; D call uncertain. This CDR3 spans 14 amino acids. Per the germline V gene, CDR1 is GTSNPN and CDR2 is SVGIG (reference sequence). The ends were cut back, 2 bases at V and 5 bases at J, with 15 bases in the middle. The CDR3 spells CAWSLIPAGETQYF. In DNA, the CDR3 is TGTGCCTGGAGTCTCATCCCAGCAGGCGAGACCCAGTACTTC.